The source of this TCR beta chain is a study of OX40 agonist ivuxolimab in advanced cancers. TCRdb's copy holds only in-frame clones and misses some; the assay was immunoSEQ multiplex PCR. The sample shows tens of thousands of clones, over 85% of them seen only once. Germline trimming cut 2 bases from V and 4 bases from J; bases unmatched to any gene: 2. The germline CDR1 and CDR2 sequences are GTSNPN and SVGIG (reference sequence). The CDR3 is 13 amino acids. The clonotype comes from an adult with an advanced solid tumor such as melanoma, head and neck, liver or kidney cancer. The rearrangement uses TRBV30 and TRBJ2-7, with 10 bases that match TRBD2. This material consisted of CD4+ or CD8+ T cells sorted from blood, taken in a trial of the OX40 agonist ivuxolimab. The CDR3 bases are TGTGCCTGGAGTTTAGCGGGAGGTTACGAGCAGTACTTC. Translation: CAWSLAGGYEQYF. The whole variable domain, remainder taken from reference TRBV30 and TRBJ2-7, is SQTIHQWPATLVQPVGSPLSLECTVEGTSNPNLYWYRQAAGRGLQLLFYSVGIGQISSEVPQNLSASRPQDRQFILSSKKLLLSDSGFYLCAWSLAGGYEQYFGPGTRLTVT.